A single sample is the source of the 13 T cell receptor beta chains below, sequenced in a study of Ad26.COV2.S vaccination and SARS-CoV-2 variants. Assay: immunoSEQ multiplex PCR; the TCRdb copy retains only in-frame clones and omits some. The profile covers around 320,000 clones, with around 83% appearing a single time and more than 1.5% taken by the ten largest. The treatment: roughly 18 received Ad26.COV2.S at low or high dose, single or two shots; 5 received placebo; per-sample allocation not given. Sampling was performed 63 days after the first vaccine or placebo injection. Sequencing used peripheral blood, obtained in a trial of Ad26.COV2.S vaccine versus placebo. The receptors here all came from a person between 18 and 60 years old who received the Ad26.COV2.S COVID-19 vaccine or a placebo.

This chain connects TRBV6-2 or TRBV6-3 to TRBJ2-7, with 8 bases identical to TRBD1. This CDR3 has 15 amino acids. V trimming: 4 bases; J trimming: 3 bases; junction bases outside the gene matches: 8. Looked up from germline, CDR1 is MNHEY and CDR2 is SVGEGT. The CDR3 coding sequence is TGTGCCAGCAGTTCACTGGACAGGGCACTCTACGAGCAGTACTTC. Translated: CASSSLDRALYEQYF.

This clone was seen a handful of times. The genes are TRBV5-1 and TRBJ2-7, with 11 bases identical to TRBD2. This CDR3 comprises 15 residues. With V trimmed by 4 bases and J by 4 bases, 7 bases remained unmatched. Germline V gene data show CDR1 as SGHRS and CDR2 as YFSETQ. The CDR3 DNA reads as TGCGCCAGCAGCCTCGGGACTAGCGGAGGATACGAGCAGTACTTC. Residues: CASSLGTSGGYEQYF.

The chain couples TRBV6-2 or TRBV6-3 to TRBJ1-2, with D perhaps matching TRBD1 (6 bases). Trimming removed 5 bases from V and 6 bases from J, with 16 bases in between. Germline V gene lookup returns CDR1 MNHEY and CDR2 SVGEGT. This CDR3 spans 14 amino acids. CDR3 DNA: TGTGCCAGCAGTCGAACTCACAGGGAAGATGGCTACACCTTC. As protein: CASSRTHREDGYTF.

The chain uses TRBV5-4 and TRBJ2-1; TRBD1 aligns across 8 bases. The CDR3 is made up of 16 amino acids. V was clipped by 0 bases and J by 4 bases; unmatched bases: 6. CDR1 is SGHNT and CDR2 is YYREEE in the germline V gene (reference sequence). The CDR3 DNA reads as TGTGCCAGCAGCTTGGGGACAGGGCAAAGTTACAATGAGCAGTTCTTC. It yields the protein CASSLGTGQSYNEQFF.

The V and J genes are TRBV7-2 and TRBJ1-5; TRBD1 matches at 8 bases. The CDR3 consists of 17 residues. The trim removed 1 base at V and 4 bases at J, leaving 9 bases unmatched. From germline, CDR1 is SGHTA and CDR2 FQGNSA. The CDR3 nucleotides are TGTGCCAGCAGCTTAGGGGGGACAGGTTTGGGTAATCAGCCCCAGCATTTT. Translated: CASSLGGTGLGNQPQHF.

The chain uses TRBV18 and TRBJ1-3; D gene ambiguous. Looked up from germline, CDR1 is KGHSH and CDR2 is LQKENI. CDR3 length equals 15 residues. V lost 6 bases, J lost 2 bases, and 14 bases lay in between. Written as DNA, the CDR3 is TGTGCCAGCTCGCCCTCAGGCAGCACTGGAAACACCATATATTTT. Translated, it gives CASSPSGSTGNTIYF.

CDR3 protein: CASPLRGSPTRSPLHF. In DNA form, the CDR3 reads TGTGCCAGCCCCTTAAGGGGGAGTCCCACCAGATCACCCCTCCACTTT. The genes are TRBV3-1 (or the pseudogene TRBV3-2) and TRBJ1-6; TRBD1 is a possible D gene (6 bases). The CDR3 covers 16 residues. CDR1 and CDR2 from the germline V gene are LGHDT and YNNKEL (reference sequence). The ends were cut back, 8 bases at V and 10 bases at J, with 24 bases in the middle.

The chain joins TRBV6-6 to TRBJ2-1; D is uncertain. Germline lookup yields CDR1 MNHNY and CDR2 SVGAGI (reference sequence). CDR3 length: 13 amino acids. Trimming removed 2 bases from V and 7 bases from J, with 9 bases in between. CDR3 region: CASSYIARNEQFF. The CDR3 nucleotides are TGTGCCAGCAGTTACATAGCTCGGAATGAGCAGTTCTTC.

The chain carries TRBV7-6 and TRBJ1-1; 7 nucleotides line up with TRBD1. The CDR3 loop spans 16 amino acids. The ends lost 6 bases at V and 10 bases at J; junction bases unmatched: 20. Germline loops: CDR1 SGHVS, CDR2 FNYEAQ. The CDR3 nucleotides read TGTGCCAGCAGTCAGGGGGAGACGTGGACCCACGTTGGAGCTTTCTTT. This translates into CASSQGETWTHVGAFF.

The V and J genes are TRBV6-5 and TRBJ1-6, with TRBD1 identical over 8 bases. Germline CDR1 reads MNHEY; CDR2 reads SVGAGI. CDR3 length: 15 residues. V lost 6 bases to trimming and J lost 7 bases; unmatched junction nucleotides: 8. The CDR3, as DNA: TGTGCCAGCAGATACCGGGACAGGTCCAATTCACCCCTCCACTTT. It specifies CASRYRDRSNSPLHF.

The chain uses TRBV30 and TRBJ2-7, with D possibly called TRBD1 or TRBD2 (5 bases each). The CDR3 length is 15 residues. From germline, CDR1 is GTSNPN and CDR2 SVGIG (reference sequence). The V and J ends lost 2 bases and 0 bases respectively, with 14 bases between them. The CDR3 spells CAWSWVGALSYEQYF. CDR3 sequence (DNA): TGTGCCTGGAGTTGGGTCGGGGCCCTCTCCTACGAGCAGTACTTC. The full variable domain, with the rest looked up from reference TRBV30 and TRBJ2-7, is SQTIHQWPATLVQPVGSPLSLECTVEGTSNPNLYWYRQAAGRGLQLLFYSVGIGQISSEVPQNLSASRPQDRQFILSSKKLLLSDSGFYLCAWSWVGALSYEQYFGPGTRLTVT.

The J gene is TRBJ1-2, the V gene TRBV4-3; D is possibly TRBD1 (5 bases). CDR3 length: 14 amino acids. Germline CDR1 is LGHNA and CDR2 is YSLEER. The V end was cut by 1 base, the J end by 3 bases, with 9 bases between. CDR3 region: CASSQVGGYYGYTF. The CDR3 coding sequence is TGCGCCAGCAGCCAAGTCGGGGGGTACTATGGCTACACCTTC.

This clone was counted a few times. This chain joins TRBV4-1 and TRBJ1-5; D is perhaps TRBD1 (5 bases). The V gene lost 0 bases and the J gene lost 4 bases, with 10 bases spanning the gap. Germline values: CDR1 MGHRA, CDR2 YSYEKL. The CDR3 consists of 15 residues. Written as DNA, the CDR3 is TGCGCCAGCAGCCAAGAGGGGGTCCAGAATCAGCCCCAGCATTTT. It encodes CASSQEGVQNQPQHF.